The 16 T cell receptor beta chains given below trace back to one sample, sequenced in a study of cytomegalovirus exposure and HLA in healthy donors. The method was immunoSEQ multiplex PCR; TCRdb's version includes in-frame clones alone and lacks a portion of them. The sample consists of about 180,000 clones, 85% of them appearing once. Sequenced: PBMCs. The receptors stem from a man aged 18 to 30 in good health and CMV-seropositive.

This chain connects TRBV30 to TRBJ1-4; D is uncertain. Germline V gene data show CDR1 as GTSNPN and CDR2 as SVGIG (reference sequence). The CDR3 covers 14 residues. V lost 2 bases and J 7 bases, leaving 14 bases between the germline ends. DNA for the CDR3: TGTGCCTGGAGTCGAGGAGGTTTCGGTGAAAAACTGTTTTTT. It specifies CAWSRGGFGEKLFF.

The CDR3 nucleotides are TGTGCCAGCAGTTACCGGGACTCCTTCTACAATGAGCAGTTCTTC. Translation gives CASSYRDSFYNEQFF. The chain employs TRBV27 and TRBJ2-1; possibly TRBD2 for D (6 bases). V was pared by 4 bases and J by 3 bases, with 13 bases between. This CDR3 comprises 15 residues. Looked up from germline, CDR1 is MNHEY and CDR2 is SMNVEV (reference sequence).

The gene calls are TRBV19 and TRBJ1-5, with 7 bases aligning to TRBD1. The CDR3 spans 17 residues. V dropped 5 bases and J dropped 0; count of bases not matched to a gene: 10. Germline CDR1 reads LNHDA; CDR2 reads SQIVND (reference sequence). The CDR3 bases are TGTGCCAGTAGTGGGGGCACAGGGGTGGGTAGCAATCAGCCCCAGCATTTT. Residues: CASSGGTGVGSNQPQHF.

V is TRBV15 and J is TRBJ1-1; maybe TRBD1 (5 bases). CDR3 length equals 15 residues. The V gene's germline CDR1 is LNHNV and CDR2 YYDKDF (reference sequence). Trimming took off 3 bases at V and 3 bases at J, with 14 bases between the two ends. The CDR3 loop is CATSRGLSGDTEAFF. The CDR3 DNA sequence: TGTGCCACCAGCAGGGGACTTTCTGGGGACACTGAAGCTTTCTTT. The full variable domain, with the rest looked up from reference TRBV15 and TRBJ1-1, is DAMVIQNPRYQVTQFGKPVTLSCSQTLNHNVMYWYQQKSSQAPKLLFHYYDKDFNNEADTPDNFQSRRPNTSFCFLDIRSPGLGDTAMYLCATSRGLSGDTEAFFGQGTRLTVV.

The gene calls are TRBV5-4 and TRBJ2-7, with 10 bases that match TRBD2. V shed 2 bases and J 2 bases; nucleotides not matched to a gene: 4. The germline V gene has CDR1 SGHNT and CDR2 YYREEE (reference sequence). The CDR3 has 15 residues. The CDR3 loop reads CASSFRTSGPYEQYF. Written as DNA, the CDR3 is TGTGCCAGCAGCTTCCGGACTAGCGGACCCTACGAGCAGTACTTC.

This clone was seen once. The chain couples TRBV28 to TRBJ2-7; 10 nucleotides agree with TRBD2. CDR3 size: 18 residues. Trimming removed 0 bases from V and 3 bases from J; junction bases left unmatched: 11. Germline V gene sequence: CDR1 MDHEN, CDR2 SYDVKM. The CDR3 DNA sequence: TGTGCCAGCAGTTTATGGGAAGGACTAGCGGAGCCGAGCTACGAGCAGTACTTC. This codes for CASSLWEGLAEPSYEQYF. Looking up the rest from reference TRBV28 and TRBJ2-7 gives the full variable domain: DVKVTQSSRYLVKRTGEKVFLECVQDMDHENMFWYRQDPGLGLRLIYFSYDVKMKEKGDIPEGYSVSREKKERFSLILESASTNQTSMYLCASSLWEGLAEPSYEQYFGPGTRLTVT.

The rearrangement joins TRBV6-1 to TRBJ2-5; D perhaps matches TRBD2 (6 bases). Germline V gene data show CDR1 as MNHNS and CDR2 as SASEGT. With 5 bases removed from V and 5 bases from J, the gap between germline ends came to 15 bases. The CDR3 spans 14 residues. The CDR3 DNA follows: TGTGCCAGCAGTCTTGGGGACTCTAGGGAGACCCAGTACTTC. Protein: CASSLGDSRETQYF.

This chain uses TRBV5-1 with TRBJ1-5; D call uncertain. The ends were cut back, 0 bases at V and 0 bases at J, with 7 bases in the middle. This CDR3 spans 15 amino acids. Germline CDR1 and CDR2: SGHRS and YFSETQ. For the CDR3, the DNA is TGCGCCAGCAGCTTGGGTCCCGGTAGCAATCAGCCCCAGCATTTT. It is translated as CASSLGPGSNQPQHF.

The chain has TRBV5-1 and TRBJ2-3; 13 bases map to TRBD2. The V gene's germline CDR1 is SGHRS and CDR2 YFSETQ. The V and J ends lost 4 bases and 6 bases, in that order; junction bases with no gene match: 11. The CDR3 runs 17 residues. The CDR3 is CASSLTPGLAGSDTQYF. DNA of the CDR3: TGCGCCAGCAGCCTTACGCCGGGACTAGCGGGGTCCGATACGCAGTATTTT.

The gene calls are TRBV5-4 and TRBJ2-3; TRBD1 matches at 7 bases. Germline CDR1 reads SGHNT; CDR2 reads YYREEE (reference sequence). This CDR3 is built from 14 residues. With V trimmed by 4 bases and J by 5 bases, 7 bases remained unmatched. CDR3 protein: CASSRRTGGDTQYF. The CDR3 nucleotides are TGTGCCAGCAGCCGCCGGACAGGAGGAGATACGCAGTATTTT. The full variable domain, with the rest looked up from reference TRBV5-4 and TRBJ2-3, is ETGVTQSPTHLIKTRGQQVTLRCSSQSGHNTVSWYQQALGQGPQFIFQYYREEENGRGNFPPRFSGLQFPNYSSELNVNALELDDSALYLCASSRRTGGDTQYFGPGTRLTVL.

This clone was counted between two and nine times. This sequence joins TRBV30 and TRBJ2-4; no firm D call. Germline CDR1 reads GTSNPN; CDR2 reads SVGIG (reference sequence). V lost 1 base, J lost 7 bases, and 11 bases lay in between. This CDR3 is 13 amino acids long. CDR3 in amino acids: CAWSGSVFNIQYF. CDR3 sequence (DNA): TGTGCCTGGAGTGGCAGTGTTTTTAACATTCAGTACTTC.

This clone was detected a few times. The chain is built from TRBV7-9 and TRBJ2-7; D uncertain. The V gene lost 5 bases and the J gene lost 7 bases, with 9 bases spanning the gap. The CDR3 runs to 11 residues. Looked up from germline, CDR1 is SEHNR and CDR2 is FQNEAQ (reference sequence). The CDR3 protein is CASSPLVEQYF. As DNA, the CDR3 is TGTGCCAGCAGCCCCCTTGTAGAGCAGTACTTC.

The CDR3 sequence: CSVTPFLRVKETQYF. Here the CDR3 DNA reads TGCAGCGTGACGCCCTTCCTCAGGGTTAAAGAGACCCAGTACTTC. The chain recombines TRBV29-1 with TRBJ2-5; weak D call: TRBD1 (5 bases). Trimming removed 6 bases from V and 3 bases from J, with 20 bases in between. CDR3 length: 15 residues. Germline V gives CDR1 SQVTM, CDR2 ANQGSEA.

This chain links TRBV7-8 with TRBJ1-1, with 7 bases that match TRBD1. The CDR3 contains 15 residues. Germline assignment: CDR1 SGHVS and CDR2 FQNEAQ. Trimming took 4 bases from V and 2 from J; bases not matched to a gene: 7. CDR3 region: CASSYLDRVNTEAFF. CDR3 bases: TGTGCCAGCAGCTACTTAGACAGGGTTAACACTGAAGCTTTCTTT.

This clone has only a few counts. The chain uses TRBV28 and TRBJ1-1; D is undetermined. The CDR3 sequence is 13 residues long. Germline V CDR1 and CDR2: MDHEN, SYDVKM. V was cut by 1 base and J by 2 bases, with 5 bases left in between. The CDR3 is CASSLSGNTEAFF. The CDR3 coding sequence is TGTGCCAGCAGTTTATCGGGTAACACTGAAGCTTTCTTT.

This rearrangement joins TRBV30 to TRBJ2-1, with 7 bases aligning to TRBD2. The CDR3 covers 15 residues. Germline CDR1 GTSNPN, CDR2 SVGIG (reference sequence). J lost 1 base, V lost 2 bases, and 5 bases had no gene match. In DNA, the CDR3 is TGTGCCTGGAGTACGACTAGCCTTTCCTACAATGAGCAGTTCTTC. Translating gives CAWSTTSLSYNEQFF.